This T cell receptor beta chain was observed in a study of CD8 T cells in Susac syndrome. TEMRA cells were FACS-enriched, unlike CD8+ and CD4+ T cells, which were negatively isolated. Study-wide results and caveats: The total CD8+ repertoires yielded around 15 Susac-specific public clones and the CD8+ TEMRA repertoires yielded five. Acknowledgment was made by the study that its TCR sequencing and HLA analysis involved a relatively small number of individuals.

The CDR3 spans 16 residues. Germline loops: CDR1 DFQATT, CDR2 SNEGSKA (reference sequence). V lost 0 bases to trimming and J lost 3 bases; unmatched junction nucleotides: 7. Roughly 0.45 to 1 ug RNA was reverse transcribed with random hexamers. A multiplex approach, immunoSEQ multiplex PCR, amplified TCR beta CDR3 across 54 Vbeta and 13 Jbeta. TCRdb reprocessed the immunoSEQ multiplex PCR reads with MiXCR, giving one entry per CDR3 protein. Of 100,000 to 150,000 distinct CDR3 sequences listed, approximately 96% are singletons. As regards this clonotype: Its specificity is unknown.

The rearrangement links TRBV20-1 to TRBJ2-1; 8 nucleotides match TRBD2. This TCR derives from a human donor with Susac syndrome. Material: CD8+ T cells from PBMCs. The CDR3 reads CSARDPRAGDYNEQFF. DNA for the CDR3: TGCAGTGCTAGAGATCCTCGAGCGGGGGACTACAATGAGCAGTTCTTC.